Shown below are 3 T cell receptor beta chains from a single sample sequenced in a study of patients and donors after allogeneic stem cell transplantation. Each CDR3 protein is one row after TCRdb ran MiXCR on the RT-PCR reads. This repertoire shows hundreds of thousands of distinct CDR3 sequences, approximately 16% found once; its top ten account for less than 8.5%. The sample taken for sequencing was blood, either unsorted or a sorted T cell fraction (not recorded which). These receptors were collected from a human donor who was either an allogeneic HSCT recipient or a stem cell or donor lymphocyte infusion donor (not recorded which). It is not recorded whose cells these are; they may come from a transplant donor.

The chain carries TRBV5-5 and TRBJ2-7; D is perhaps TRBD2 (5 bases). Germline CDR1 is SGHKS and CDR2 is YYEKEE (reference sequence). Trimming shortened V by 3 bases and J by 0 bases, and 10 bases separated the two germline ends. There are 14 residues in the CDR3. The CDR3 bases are TGTGCCAGCAGCTCGGTCCGGGACTCCTACGAGCAGTACTTC. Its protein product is CASSSVRDSYEQYF.

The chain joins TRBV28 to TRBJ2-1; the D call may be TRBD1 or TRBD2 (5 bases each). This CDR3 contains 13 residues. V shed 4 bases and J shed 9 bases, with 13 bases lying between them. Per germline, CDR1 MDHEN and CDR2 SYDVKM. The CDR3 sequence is CASSWTRRIEQFF. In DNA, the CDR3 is TGTGCCAGCAGTTGGACAAGGAGGATTGAGCAGTTCTTC.

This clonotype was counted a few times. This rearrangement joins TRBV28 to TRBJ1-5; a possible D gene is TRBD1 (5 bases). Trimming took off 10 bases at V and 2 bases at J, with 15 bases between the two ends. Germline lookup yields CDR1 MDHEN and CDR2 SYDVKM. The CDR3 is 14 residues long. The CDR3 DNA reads TGTGCCACCGGTCGGGGCTGGGGCAATCAGCCCCAGCATTTT. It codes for CATGRGWGNQPQHF.